Each of the 5 T cell receptor beta chains below was sequenced from the same sample in a study of STAT5B mutations in CD4+ large granular lymphocyte leukemia. Sequencing was performed with immunoSEQ multiplex PCR; in TCRdb, only in-frame clones are kept and a portion is missing. The table lists 30,000 to 40,000 clones, around 88% of them singletons. The sample consisted of CD4+ T cells from blood buffy coats. These receptor sequences come from a human donor in good health.

This clone is a singleton in its sample. The V and J genes are TRBV28 and TRBJ1-3; 7 bases match TRBD1. This CDR3 is built from 14 residues. V was clipped by 10 bases and J by 2 bases; unmatched bases: 8. CDR1 is MDHEN, CDR2 SYDVKM, per germline. In DNA, the CDR3 is TGTGCCACCAGGGGACAGAGCCCTGGAAACACCATATATTTT. This encodes CATRGQSPGNTIYF.

V is TRBV7-6 and J is TRBJ2-1, with 12 bases identical to TRBD2. This CDR3 spans 15 amino acids. The germline CDR1 and CDR2 sequences are SGHVS and FNYEAQ. J gave up 9 bases and V 0 bases, and 3 bases lay outside the gene matches. CDR3 region: CASSLALAGGAEQFF. The CDR3 region has the DNA TGTGCCAGCAGCTTAGCGCTAGCGGGGGGGGCTGAGCAGTTCTTC.

This clone has a single count. This rearrangement joins TRBV7-2 to TRBJ1-1, with a tentative D call TRBD1 (5 bases). There are 13 residues in the CDR3. V gave up 3 bases and J gave up 11 bases, with 16 bases separating them. Germline V gene lookup returns CDR1 SGHTA and CDR2 FQGNSA. The CDR3 is CASSFLQGGEAFF. CDR3 nucleotide sequence: TGTGCCAGCAGCTTTCTCCAGGGAGGAGAGGCTTTCTTT.

DNA for the CDR3: TGTGCCAGCAGCTTTGTTACGGGGAACACTGAAGCTTTCTTT. Translating it yields CASSFVTGNTEAFF. The J gene is TRBJ1-1, the V gene TRBV7-8; D is ambiguous. V was cut by 3 bases and J by 1 base, with 9 bases left in between. The CDR3 consists of 14 residues. Looked up from germline, CDR1 is SGHVS and CDR2 is FQNEAQ. The whole variable domain, remainder taken from reference TRBV7-8 and TRBJ1-1, is GAGVSQSPRYKVAKRGQDVALRCDPISGHVSLFWYQQALGQGPEFLTYFQNEAQLDKSGLPSDRFFAERPEGSVSTLKIQRTQQEDSAVYLCASSFVTGNTEAFFGQGTRLTVV.

The chain has TRBV19 and TRBJ2-2; 7 bases map to TRBD1. J lost 4 bases, V lost 7 bases, and 3 bases had no gene match. This CDR3 is built from 13 residues. CDR1 and CDR2 (germline): LNHDA, SQIVND (reference sequence). The CDR3 DNA sequence: TGTGCCAGTAAACCAGGGGGCACCGGGGAGCTGTTTTTT. Translated, it gives CASKPGGTGELFF.